Below, 5 T cell receptor beta chains from the same sample are listed, as sequenced in a study of T-cell memory formation after mild COVID-19. MiXCR, run by TCRdb on the 5' RACE reads, gives a single entry per CDR3 protein. The data show about 55,000 distinct CDR3 sequences, with about a quarter seen just once and 35% to 45% held by the top ten. The specimen was PBMCs or a T cell subset sorted from them (not recorded which). These receptors were obtained from a man in his late teens or twenties who had mild COVID-19 (a few samples of this study predate the infection). Cell type and time point are not known.

In this sample, this clonotype turned up a few times. The rearrangement links TRBV20-1 to TRBJ2-7; possibly TRBD1 for D (6 bases). CDR1 is DFQATT, CDR2 SNEGSKA, per germline (reference sequence). This CDR3 spans 14 amino acids. Trimming cost V 2 bases and J 3 bases, with 14 bases left between them. CDR3 sequence (DNA): TGCAGTGCTAGAACCCAGGGGTCCCACTACGAGCAGTACTTC. Translated: CSARTQGSHYEQYF.

The chain is built from TRBV9 and TRBJ2-3, with D possibly being TRBD1 (7 bases). The CDR3 consists of 16 residues. Trimming took 4 bases from V and 2 from J, leaving 17 bases between them. The germline V gene encodes CDR1 SGDLS and CDR2 YYNGEE. Here the CDR3 reads CASSSGGTRITDTQYF. CDR3 nucleotides: TGTGCCAGCAGCTCAGGGGGGACCAGAATCACAGATACGCAGTATTTT.

This clonotype was detected only a few times. V and J are TRBV20-1 and TRBJ2-1; TRBD1 matches 8 bases. V lost 6 bases and J lost 7; bases outside the gene matches: 11. Germline CDR1 reads DFQATT; CDR2 reads SNEGSKA (reference sequence). The CDR3 spans 14 residues. The CDR3 is CSALGDRSANEQFF. The DNA for the CDR3 is TGCAGTGCCCTCGGGGACAGGTCGGCAAATGAGCAGTTCTTC.

The rearrangement uses TRBV11-2 and TRBJ2-2; the match to TRBD1 covers 9 bases. After removal of 6 bases from V and 4 bases from J, the junction contained 6 bases not matched to a gene. Germline V lookup: CDR1 SGHAT, CDR2 FQNNGV. The CDR3 sequence is 15 residues long. In nucleotides, the CDR3 is TGTGCCAGCAGACCCGGGACAGGGACCACCGGGGAGCTGTTTTTT. Translation: CASRPGTGTTGELFF.

The V and J genes are TRBV7-6 and TRBJ2-2, with 10 bases matching TRBD2. Germline V gene sequence: CDR1 SGHVS, CDR2 FNYEAQ. This CDR3 region has 18 residues. J lost 5 bases, V lost 2 bases, and 11 bases had no gene match. The chain's CDR3 is CASSLRLRLAGDTGELFF. The CDR3 DNA is TGTGCCAGCAGCTTAAGACTTCGGCTAGCGGGGGATACCGGGGAGCTGTTTTTT.